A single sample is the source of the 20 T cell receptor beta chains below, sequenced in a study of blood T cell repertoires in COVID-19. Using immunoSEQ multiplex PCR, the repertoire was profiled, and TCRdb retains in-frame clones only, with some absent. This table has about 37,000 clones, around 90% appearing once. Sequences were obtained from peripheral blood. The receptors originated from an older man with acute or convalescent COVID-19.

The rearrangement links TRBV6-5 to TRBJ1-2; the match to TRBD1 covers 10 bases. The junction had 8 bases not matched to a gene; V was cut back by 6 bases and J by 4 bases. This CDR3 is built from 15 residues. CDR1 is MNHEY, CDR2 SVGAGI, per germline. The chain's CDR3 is CASSAEGQGIYGYTF. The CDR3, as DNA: TGTGCCAGCAGCGCCGAGGGACAGGGGATCTATGGCTACACCTTC.

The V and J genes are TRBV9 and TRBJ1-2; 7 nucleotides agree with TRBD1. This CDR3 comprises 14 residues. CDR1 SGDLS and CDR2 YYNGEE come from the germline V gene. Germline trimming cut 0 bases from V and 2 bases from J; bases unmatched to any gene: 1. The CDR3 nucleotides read TGTGCCAGCAGCGTAGGGGGACAGAACTATGGCTACACCTTC. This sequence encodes CASSVGGQNYGYTF.

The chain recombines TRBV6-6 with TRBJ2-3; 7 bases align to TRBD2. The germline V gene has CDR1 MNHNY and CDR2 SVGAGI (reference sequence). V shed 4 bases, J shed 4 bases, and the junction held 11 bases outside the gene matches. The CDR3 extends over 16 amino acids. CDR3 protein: CASSSGRGDYPDTQYF. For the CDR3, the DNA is TGTGCCAGCAGTTCCGGACGGGGGGATTATCCAGATACGCAGTATTTT.

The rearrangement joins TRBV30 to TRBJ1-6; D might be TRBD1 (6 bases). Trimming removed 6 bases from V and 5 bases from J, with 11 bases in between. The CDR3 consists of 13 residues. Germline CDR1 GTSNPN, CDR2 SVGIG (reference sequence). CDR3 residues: CACRQVDNSPLHF. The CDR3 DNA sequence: TGTGCCTGCCGACAGGTTGATAATTCACCCCTCCACTTT.

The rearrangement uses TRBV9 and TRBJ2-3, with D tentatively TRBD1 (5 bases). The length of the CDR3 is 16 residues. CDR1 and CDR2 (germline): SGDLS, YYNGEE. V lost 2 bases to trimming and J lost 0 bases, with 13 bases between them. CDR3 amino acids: CASSVLEDTSTDTQYF. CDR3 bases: TGTGCCAGCAGCGTGCTAGAGGACACGAGCACAGATACGCAGTATTTT.

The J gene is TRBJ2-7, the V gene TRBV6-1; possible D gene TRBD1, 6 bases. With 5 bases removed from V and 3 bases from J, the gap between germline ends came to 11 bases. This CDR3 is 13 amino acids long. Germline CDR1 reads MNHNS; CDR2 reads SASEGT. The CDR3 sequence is CASSSDSHYEQYF. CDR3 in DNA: TGTGCCAGCAGTTCGGACAGCCACTACGAGCAGTACTTC.

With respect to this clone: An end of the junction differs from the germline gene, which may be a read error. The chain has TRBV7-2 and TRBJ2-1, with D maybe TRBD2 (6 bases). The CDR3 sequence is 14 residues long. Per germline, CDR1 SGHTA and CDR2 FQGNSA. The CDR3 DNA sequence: TGTGCCAGCAGCCCCGAGACCCGGGCGGGGCCTCGGCTCTTC. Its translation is CASSPETRAGPRLF.

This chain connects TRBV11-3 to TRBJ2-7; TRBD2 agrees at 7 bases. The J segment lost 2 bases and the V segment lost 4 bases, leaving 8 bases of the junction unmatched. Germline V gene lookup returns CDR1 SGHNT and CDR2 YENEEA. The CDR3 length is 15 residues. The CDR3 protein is CASSSWGGETYEQYF. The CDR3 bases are TGTGCCAGCAGCTCTTGGGGGGGGGAAACCTACGAGCAGTACTTC. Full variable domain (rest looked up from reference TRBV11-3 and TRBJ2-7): EAGVVQSPRYKIIEKKQPVAFWCNPISGHNTLYWYLQNLGQGPELLIRYENEEAVDDSQLPKDRFSAERLKGVDSTLKIQPAELGDSAVYLCASSSWGGETYEQYFGPGTRLTVT.

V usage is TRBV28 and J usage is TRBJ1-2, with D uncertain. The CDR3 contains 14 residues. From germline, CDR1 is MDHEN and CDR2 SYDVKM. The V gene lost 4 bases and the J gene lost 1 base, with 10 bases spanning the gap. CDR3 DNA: TGTGCCAGCAGTTACGGGGATCTTAACTATGGCTACACCTTC. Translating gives CASSYGDLNYGYTF.

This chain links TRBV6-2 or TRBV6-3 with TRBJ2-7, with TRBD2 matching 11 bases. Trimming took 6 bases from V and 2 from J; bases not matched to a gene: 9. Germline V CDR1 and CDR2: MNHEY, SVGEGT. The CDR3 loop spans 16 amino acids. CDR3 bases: TGTGCCAGCAGCACGTTGCTAGCGGGAGGTGCCTACGAGCAGTACTTC. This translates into CASSTLLAGGAYEQYF.

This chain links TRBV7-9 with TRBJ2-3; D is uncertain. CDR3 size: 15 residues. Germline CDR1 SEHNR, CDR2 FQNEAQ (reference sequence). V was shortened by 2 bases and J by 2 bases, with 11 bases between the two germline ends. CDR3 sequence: CASSLIQADTDTQYF. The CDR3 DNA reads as TGTGCCAGCAGCTTAATCCAGGCTGACACAGATACGCAGTATTTT.

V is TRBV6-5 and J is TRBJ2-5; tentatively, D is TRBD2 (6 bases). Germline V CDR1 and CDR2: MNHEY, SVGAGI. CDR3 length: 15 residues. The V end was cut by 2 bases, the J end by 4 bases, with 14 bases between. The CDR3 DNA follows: TGTGCCAGCAGTTACCGGGGGTGGGCCCCAGAGACCCAGTACTTC. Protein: CASSYRGWAPETQYF.

In DNA, the CDR3 is TGCGCCAGCAGTGAAACAGGGACCCCACCCCTCCACTTT. The encoded protein is CASSETGTPPLHF. The genes are TRBV10-1 and TRBJ1-6; TRBD1 might be the D (6 bases). The CDR3 runs to 13 residues. V was trimmed by 3 bases and J by 11 bases, leaving 11 bases between them. In germline, CDR1 is WNHNN, CDR2 SYGVQD (reference sequence).

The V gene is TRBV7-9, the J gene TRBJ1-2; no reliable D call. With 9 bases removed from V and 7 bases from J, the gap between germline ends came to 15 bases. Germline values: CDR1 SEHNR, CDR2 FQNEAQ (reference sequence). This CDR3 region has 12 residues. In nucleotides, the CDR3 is TGTGCCAGAAAGAGGGATTTTATTGGCTACACCTTC. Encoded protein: CARKRDFIGYTF.

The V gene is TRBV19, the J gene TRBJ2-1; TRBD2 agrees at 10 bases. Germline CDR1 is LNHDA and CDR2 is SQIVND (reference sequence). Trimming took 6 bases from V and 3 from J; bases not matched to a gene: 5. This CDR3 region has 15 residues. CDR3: CASSILAGNYNEQFF. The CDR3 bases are TGTGCCAGTAGCATACTAGCGGGGAACTACAATGAGCAGTTCTTC.

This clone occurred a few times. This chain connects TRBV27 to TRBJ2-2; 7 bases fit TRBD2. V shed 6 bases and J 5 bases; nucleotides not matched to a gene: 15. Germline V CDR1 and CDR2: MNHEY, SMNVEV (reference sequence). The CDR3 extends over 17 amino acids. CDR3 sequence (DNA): TGTGCCAGCAGCCGAGAGACTAGCCTTGGCCAAACCGGGGAGCTGTTTTTT. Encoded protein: CASSRETSLGQTGELFF.

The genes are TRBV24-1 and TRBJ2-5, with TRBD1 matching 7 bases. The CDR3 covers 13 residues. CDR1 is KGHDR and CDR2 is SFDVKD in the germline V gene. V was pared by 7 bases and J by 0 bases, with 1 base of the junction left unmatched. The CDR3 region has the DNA TGTGCCACCAGCGGGACAGACCAAGAGACCCAGTACTTC. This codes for CATSGTDQETQYF.

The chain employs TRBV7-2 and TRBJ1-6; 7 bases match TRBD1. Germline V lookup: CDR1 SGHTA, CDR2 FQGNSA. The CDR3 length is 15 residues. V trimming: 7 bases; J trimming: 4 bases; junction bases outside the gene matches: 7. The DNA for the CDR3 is TGTGCCAGCACCCGGACAGGACAATATAATTCACCCCTCCACTTT. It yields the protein CASTRTGQYNSPLHF.

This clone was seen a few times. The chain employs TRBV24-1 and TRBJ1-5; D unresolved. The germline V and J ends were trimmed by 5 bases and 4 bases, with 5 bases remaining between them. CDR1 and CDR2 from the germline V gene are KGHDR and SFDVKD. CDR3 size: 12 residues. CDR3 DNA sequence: TGTGCCACCAGTGCCATTAATCAGCCCCAGCATTTT. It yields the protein CATSAINQPQHF.

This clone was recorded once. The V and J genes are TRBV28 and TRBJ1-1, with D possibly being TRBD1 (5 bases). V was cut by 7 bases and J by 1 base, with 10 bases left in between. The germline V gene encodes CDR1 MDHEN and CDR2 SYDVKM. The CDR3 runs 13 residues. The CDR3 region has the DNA TGTGCCAGCACCATAACAGGGAACACTGAAGCTTTCTTT. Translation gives CASTITGNTEAFF.